The subject of this entry is one T cell receptor (beta chain). Which antigen it targets is not known. The sample holds no much larger clone one base away, and base qualities are not on file. This entry comes from a study of blood T cell repertoires in COVID-19 (dated by TCRdb to the early 2020s). At the level of the whole study: Collaborator samples came from the United States, Italy and Spain and covered acute and convalescent phases of COVID-19. Where available, HLA class I and class II types were obtained from metadata supplied by the sample provider rather than from assay-based typing. The samples were drawn from the first 160 participants of the ongoing ImmuneRACE study and from 1,254 subjects provided by 6 global collaborators. A de-identified subject ID, COVID-19 status, age in years and sex were almost always included in the sample metadata. The material from the prospective study consisted of cDNA or gDNA derived from T cells, B-cell-depleted T cells, or PBMCs. Deeply sampled blood TCRbeta repertoires from subjects exposed to, actively infected with, or recovered from COVID-19 were included in the dataset. The repertoires were made available in a free public database intended to serve as a resource for research on the immune response to SARS-CoV-2.

The paper's findings and limits, for the study overall: The quantity of clinical and demographic metadata differed by source and by participant and was supplied without curation.

One collaborating source in Seattle enrolled patients during active infection and followed them longitudinally through the course of disease. Each collaborating institution followed its own protocols to collect whole blood in K2EDTA tubes. For TCRbeta analysis, collaborator samples were shipped as frozen whole blood, as isolated PBMCs, or as DNA extracted from either sample type. The immunoSEQ Assay, a bias-controlled multiplex PCR, was used to amplify TCRbeta CDR3 regions from genomic DNA. The source study handled its data this way. Within the assay, amplification of reference gene primers was used to estimate how many nucleated cells each sample contained. Sequence reads were collapsed and filtered to measure the absolute abundance of every unique TCRbeta CDR3 rearrangement. Productive Simpson clonality was computed per sample as the square root of Simpson's diversity index over productive rearrangements. Drawn from immuneACCESS, this table holds only the in-frame rearrangements with V and J called that TCRdb kept. Clones are partly lost; checked studies trace under half to an unresolved V gene and leave the rest unexplained. The V and J calls and clone size were taken over from that table, and D and trimming were inferred from the DNA. The sample records about 200,000 clones, around 79% of which are singletons. The ten largest account for over 5% of the sample.

Taken from the germline V gene (reference sequence), the CDR1 and CDR2 loops are GTSNPN and SVGIG. V is reduced by 3 bases and J by 6 bases, leaving a spacing of 18 bases between them. The CDR3 measures 15 amino acids from cysteine to phenylalanine. The read is trimmed to its CDR3 DNA, 45 bases read in frame from base 1. Sequencing was carried out using peripheral blood. Recombination joined TRBV30 with TRBJ1-5, and TRBD1 may be the D gene, going by 6 matching bases. The sequence was obtained from a woman aged 40-49 years with COVID-19, enrolled during active disease. The CDR3 loop reads CAWSKRGGAGQPQHF. At the DNA level, the sequence is TGTGCCTGGAGCAAACGTGGGGGGGCTGGTCAGCCCCAGCATTTT.